The present T cell receptor beta chain was sequenced within a study of blood T cell repertoires in COVID-19. For the study at large: Collection of acute and convalescent COVID-19 samples took place in the United States, Italy and Spain. Sources were T cells, B-cell-depleted T cells, or PBMCs; the material itself was cDNA or gDNA.

TCRdb's copy holds only in-frame clones and misses some; the assay was immunoSEQ multiplex PCR. The table records more than 200,000 clones, about 85% of them present only once. Germline CDR1 SGHNT, CDR2 YYREEE (reference sequence). V shed 4 bases and J shed 4 bases, with 9 bases lying between them. The CDR3 consists of 14 residues. The rearrangement uses TRBV5-4 and TRBJ2-6; no clear D. The TCR sequence derives from a man in his 70s with acute or convalescent COVID-19. The sequenced material came from peripheral blood. CDR3 residues: CASSLSSGANVLTF. CDR3 nucleotides: TGTGCCAGCAGCCTCTCCTCCGGGGCCAACGTCCTGACTTTC.